This TCR beta chain originates from a study of sequential checkpoint blockade in melanoma. The overall study: Arm A got nivolumab then ipilimumab; arm B the reverse, 1:1. Both treatment sequences were followed by maintenance nivolumab.

Germline trimming cut 2 bases from V and 5 bases from J; bases unmatched to any gene: 7. Germline CDR1 SGDLS, CDR2 YYNGEE. The CDR3 extends over 16 amino acids. This clone was detected only a few times. Using immunoSEQ multiplex PCR, the repertoire was profiled, and TCRdb retains in-frame clones only, with some absent. The sample holds around 1,700 clones, over 70% seen once. Documented treatment: randomized to nivolumab then ipilimumab (arm A) or the reverse (arm B). Patients had received no earlier DNA-damaging chemotherapy. PBMC sorting kept live CD3+CD8+ cells without CD19 or CD56. The rearrangement joins TRBV9 to TRBJ2-1; 10 bases align to TRBD2. Specimen: CD8+ T cells sorted from blood (inferred from file names), collected from a patient given nivolumab and ipilimumab in sequence. The sequence derives from a human donor with melanoma. The chain's CDR3 is CASSVGLADLNNEQFF. In nucleotides, the CDR3 is TGTGCCAGCAGCGTCGGACTAGCGGACTTAAACAATGAGCAGTTCTTC. Variable domain in full (rest from reference TRBV9 and TRBJ2-1): DSGVTQTPKHLITATGQRVTLRCSPRSGDLSVYWYQQSLDQGLQFLIQYYNGEERAKGNILERFSAQQFPDLHSELNLSSLELGDSALYFCASSVGLADLNNEQFFGPGTRLTVL.